This T cell receptor (beta chain) was captured by sequencing in a study of CD8 T cells in Susac syndrome. With random hexamers, 0.5 to 1 ug RNA was reverse transcribed. Amplification of TCR beta CDR3 by immunoSEQ multiplex PCR spanned 54 Vbeta and 13 Jbeta. TCRdb re-analysed the immunoSEQ multiplex PCR reads in MiXCR, keeping a single row per CDR3 protein. In the table there are around 140,000 distinct CDR3 sequences, roughly 76% of which are singletons. The multiple sclerosis controls comprised treatment-naive patients whose relapsing-remitting disease was stable or active. A remark on this clonotype: Antigen specificity is unknown.

Study observations and caveats: TCR sequencing and HLA analysis covered a relatively small number of individuals.

This TCR came from a human donor with multiple sclerosis. Material: CD8+ T cells from PBMCs.

The CDR3 here is CASSGTSGELFF. The CDR3 bases are TGTGCCAGCAGTGGGACATCCGGGGAGCTGTTTTTT. The J gene is TRBJ2-2, the V gene TRBV28; possible D gene TRBD1, 6 bases. The CDR3 is made up of 12 amino acids. The germline gives CDR1 MDHEN, CDR2 SYDVKM. Trimming took off 5 bases at V and 6 bases at J, with 7 bases between the two ends.